Sequencing of this T cell receptor (beta chain) was carried out in a study of Ad26.COV2.S vaccination and SARS-CoV-2 variants (dated by TCRdb to about 2021). For the wider study: Donors in the vaccine arm were drawn from COV1001, a multicentre, randomized, double-blind, placebo-controlled phase I-IIa trial testing Ad26.COV2.S in healthy adults. Ad26.COV2.S was administered intramuscularly at 5 x 10^10 or 1 x 10^11 viral particles, either as a single shot or as two shots given 56 days apart. TCRbeta repertoire sequencing was used to assess the specificity and breadth of SARS-CoV-2-reactive T cell receptors after Ad26.COV2.S vaccination. The TCR-sequenced set comprised around 30 samples: about 19 Ad26.COV2.S vaccine recipients, 5 placebo recipients and 8 SARS-CoV-2 convalescent individuals. Trial participants were randomized into five groups of five: low-dose or high-dose Ad26.COV2.S given once or twice, or placebo on both occasions. Investigators did not know the trial group allocation while performing experiments and assessing outcomes.

The immunoSEQ Assay was the method used to sequence TCRbeta CDR3 regions. After extraction, genomic DNA underwent amplification by bias-controlled multiplex PCR, followed by high-throughput sequencing. Under the source paper's analysis protocol: To quantify the absolute abundance of every unique TCRbeta CDR3 region, sequences were collapsed and filtered. T cell fraction was estimated by normalizing TCRbeta template counts to usable DNA, which was measured by amplifying reference genes present in all nucleated cells. Repertoire TCRs were annotated as SARS-CoV-2-specific by exact matching of V gene, CDR3 amino acid sequence and J gene to a known reactive TCR set. The reference SARS-CoV-2 TCR set came from MIRA and was filtered for enrichment in COVID-19-positive ImmuneCODE repertoires, removing public or cross-reactive TCRs. Based on the MIRA antigens, annotated TCRs were further analysed at the level of specific ORF or position within ORF. Breadth was defined as the number of annotated unique rearrangements divided by the total number of unique productive rearrangements, and depth was defined as the summed frequency of the annotated unique rearrangements. Group comparisons of TCR breadth used two-sided Wilcoxon rank-sum tests. TCRdb holds this immuneACCESS table with in-frame rearrangements only. Some clones are missing; in checked studies, unresolved V genes explain under half, and the rest has no known cause. V, J and clone size are taken as reported in that table, and D and trimming were inferred from the DNA itself. Across this sample there are over 350,000 clones, with about 85% seen only once. Together, the top ten hold 3% to 3.5% of the sample.

Paper-wide results and their limitations: After vaccination, substantial breadth of spike-specific CD8+ and CD4+ T cell responses was reported. It was noted by the authors that total T cell responses may have been underestimated by the TCR breadth and depth analyses. Comparing responses between vaccine doses or regimens was not something the study was powered to do. Compared with placebo recipients, Ad26.COV2.S recipients showed higher spike-specific TCR breadth (P = 0.0014). Comparable non-spike TCR breadth was observed between vaccine and placebo recipients, consistent with only spike being contained in the vaccine.

A remark on this clone: This clone's antigen is unknown. No quality values exist for individual bases; no much larger clone is one base distant.

The label giving this sample's treatment or condition can be read as: 15 to 20 received Ad26.COV2.S at low or high dose, single or two shots; several received placebo; per-sample allocation not given. Repertoires of vaccine and placebo recipients were sequenced from samples collected on day 63 after the first injection. Between 29 July and 7 August 2020, Cohort 1b enrolled about two dozen adults aged 18-55 years at one site in Boston, USA. As a vaccine, Ad26.COV2.S was a replication-incompetent adenovirus type 26 vector that expressed a prefusion-stabilized SARS-CoV-2 spike protein derived from the original Wuhan strain. At the junction V is shortened by 10 bases and J by 5 bases, with 15 bases in between. Reading from cysteine to phenylalanine, the CDR3 counts 13 amino acids. Only the CDR3 region is kept as DNA, spanning 39 bases read in frame from base 1. The germline V gene specifies ENHRY as CDR1 and SYGVKD as CDR2.

The rearranged segments are TRBV10-3 and TRBJ2-1; the D gene is perhaps TRBD2, on 6 matching bases. This receptor was identified in a person between 18 and 65 years old who received the Ad26.COV2.S COVID-19 vaccine or a placebo. Sample: peripheral blood, taken in a trial of Ad26.COV2.S vaccine versus placebo. The DNA sequence reads TGTGCCACCGCGACTAGGGAGGACAATGAGCAGTTCTTC. It codes for CATATREDNEQFF.